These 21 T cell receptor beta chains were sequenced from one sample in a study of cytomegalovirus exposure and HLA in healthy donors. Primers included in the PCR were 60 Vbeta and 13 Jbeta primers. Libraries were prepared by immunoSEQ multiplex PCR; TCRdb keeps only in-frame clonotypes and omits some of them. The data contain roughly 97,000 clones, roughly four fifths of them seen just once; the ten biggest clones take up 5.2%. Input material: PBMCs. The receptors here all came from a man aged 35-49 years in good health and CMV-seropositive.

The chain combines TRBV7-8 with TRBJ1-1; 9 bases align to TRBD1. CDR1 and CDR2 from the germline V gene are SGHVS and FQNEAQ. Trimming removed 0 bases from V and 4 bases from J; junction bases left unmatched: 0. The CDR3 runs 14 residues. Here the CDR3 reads CASSLATGGTEAFF. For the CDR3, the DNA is TGTGCCAGCAGCTTAGCGACAGGGGGCACTGAAGCTTTCTTT.

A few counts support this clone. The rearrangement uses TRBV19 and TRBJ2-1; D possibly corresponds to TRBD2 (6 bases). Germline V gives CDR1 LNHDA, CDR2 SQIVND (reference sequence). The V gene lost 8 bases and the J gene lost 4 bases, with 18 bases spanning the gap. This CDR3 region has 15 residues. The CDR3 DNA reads TGTGCCAGTCGTAAACCCGGTCGGGGGTACAATGAGCAGTTCTTC. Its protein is CASRKPGRGYNEQFF.

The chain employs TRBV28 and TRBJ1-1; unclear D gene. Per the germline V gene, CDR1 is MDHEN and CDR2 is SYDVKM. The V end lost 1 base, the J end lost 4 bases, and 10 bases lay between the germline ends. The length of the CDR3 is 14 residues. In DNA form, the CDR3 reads TGTGCCAGCAGTTTATTGAGGGCTGGCACTGAAGCTTTCTTT. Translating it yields CASSLLRAGTEAFF.

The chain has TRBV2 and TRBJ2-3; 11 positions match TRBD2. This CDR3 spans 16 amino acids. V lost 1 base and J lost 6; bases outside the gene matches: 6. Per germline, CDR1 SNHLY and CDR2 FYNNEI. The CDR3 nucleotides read TGTGCCAGCAGTGAAGATCTAGCGGGAGGCCGGGATACGCAGTATTTT. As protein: CASSEDLAGGRDTQYF.

The CDR3 DNA sequence: TGTGCCAGCAGCTTAGCACAGGGGGAAAAACTGTTTTTT. It translates to CASSLAQGEKLFF. The V call is TRBV7-9, the J call TRBJ1-4, with 7 bases lining up with TRBD1. Germline loops: CDR1 SEHNR, CDR2 FQNEAQ (reference sequence). The V and J ends lost 0 bases and 8 bases, in that order; junction bases with no gene match: 0. The CDR3 totals 13 residues.

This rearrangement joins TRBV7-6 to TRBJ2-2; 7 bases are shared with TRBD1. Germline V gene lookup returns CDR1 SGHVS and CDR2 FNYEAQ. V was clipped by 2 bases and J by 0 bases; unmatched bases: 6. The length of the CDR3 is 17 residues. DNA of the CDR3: TGTGCCAGCAGCTTATATAGTAGGGGGCCGAACACCGGGGAGCTGTTTTTT. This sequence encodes CASSLYSRGPNTGELFF.

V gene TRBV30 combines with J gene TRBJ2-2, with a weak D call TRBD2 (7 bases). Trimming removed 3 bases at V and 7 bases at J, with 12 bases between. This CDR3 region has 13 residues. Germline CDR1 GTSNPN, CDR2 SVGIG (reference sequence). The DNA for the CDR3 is TGTGCCTGGAGGTCAGGGGAGGGCGGGGAGCTGTTTTTT. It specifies CAWRSGEGGELFF.

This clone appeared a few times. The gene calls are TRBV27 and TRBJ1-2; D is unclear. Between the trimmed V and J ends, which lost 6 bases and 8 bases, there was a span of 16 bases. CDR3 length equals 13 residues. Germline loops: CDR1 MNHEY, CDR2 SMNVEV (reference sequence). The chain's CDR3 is CASSSPMVAGYTF. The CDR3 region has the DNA TGTGCCAGCAGCTCCCCCATGGTCGCGGGCTACACCTTC.

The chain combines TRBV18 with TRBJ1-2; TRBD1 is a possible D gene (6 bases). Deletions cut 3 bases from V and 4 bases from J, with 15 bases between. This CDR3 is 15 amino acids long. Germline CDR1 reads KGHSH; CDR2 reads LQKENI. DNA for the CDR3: TGTGCCAGCTCACCGGGGGCAGGCGAACTCTATGGCTACACCTTC. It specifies CASSPGAGELYGYTF.

The CDR3 coding sequence is TGTGCCAGCAGCTTCGGCGGGGCCCACAATGAGCAGTTCTTC. Translation: CASSFGGAHNEQFF. This chain uses TRBV7-3 with TRBJ2-1, with D tentatively TRBD2 (6 bases). This CDR3 is built from 14 residues. CDR1 and CDR2 from the germline V gene are SGHTA and FQGTGA. V lost 3 bases and J 5 bases, leaving 11 bases between the germline ends.

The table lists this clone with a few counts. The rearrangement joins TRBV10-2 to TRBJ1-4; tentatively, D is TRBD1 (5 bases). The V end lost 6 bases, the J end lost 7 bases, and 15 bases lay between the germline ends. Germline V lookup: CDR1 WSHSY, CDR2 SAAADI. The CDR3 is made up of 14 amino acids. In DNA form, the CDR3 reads TGCGCCAGCAGGGAGATAGGGGTCGGTGAAAAACTGTTTTTT. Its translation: CASREIGVGEKLFF.

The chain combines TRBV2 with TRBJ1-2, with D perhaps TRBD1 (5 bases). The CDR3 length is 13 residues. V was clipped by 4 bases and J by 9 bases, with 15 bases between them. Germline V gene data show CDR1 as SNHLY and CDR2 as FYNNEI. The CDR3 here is CASSVGLAGSYTF. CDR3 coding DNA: TGTGCCAGCAGTGTCGGGTTAGCAGGGAGCTACACCTTC.

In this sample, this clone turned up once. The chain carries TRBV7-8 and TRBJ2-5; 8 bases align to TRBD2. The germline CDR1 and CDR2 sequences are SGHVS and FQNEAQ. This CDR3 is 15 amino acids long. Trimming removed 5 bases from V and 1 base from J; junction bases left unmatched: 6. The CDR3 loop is CASSTLLAAQETQYF. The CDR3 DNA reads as TGTGCCAGCAGCACCTTACTAGCGGCCCAAGAGACCCAGTACTTC.

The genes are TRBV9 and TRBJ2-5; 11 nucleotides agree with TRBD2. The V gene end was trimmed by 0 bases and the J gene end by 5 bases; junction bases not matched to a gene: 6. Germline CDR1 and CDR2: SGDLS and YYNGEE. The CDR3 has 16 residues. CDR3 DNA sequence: TGTGCCAGCAGCGTAGCTGGCGCTAGCGGGAGGGAGACCCAGTACTTC. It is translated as CASSVAGASGRETQYF.

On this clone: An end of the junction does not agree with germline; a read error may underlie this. Written as DNA, the CDR3 is TGTTCCAGCAGCTCCCACGGCTATGGCTACACCTTC. This sequence encodes CSSSSHGYGYTF. The V gene is TRBV7-9, the J gene TRBJ1-2; D gene unclear. Germline loops: CDR1 SEHNR, CDR2 FQNEAQ (reference sequence). CDR3 size: 12 residues. Full variable domain (outside the CDR3, taken from reference TRBV7-9 and TRBJ1-2): DTGVSQNPRHKITKRGQNVTFRCDPISEHNRLYWYRQTLGQGPEFLTYFQNEAQLEKSRLLSDRFSAERPKGSFSTLEIQRTEQGDSAMYLCSSSSHGYGYTFGSGTRLTVV.

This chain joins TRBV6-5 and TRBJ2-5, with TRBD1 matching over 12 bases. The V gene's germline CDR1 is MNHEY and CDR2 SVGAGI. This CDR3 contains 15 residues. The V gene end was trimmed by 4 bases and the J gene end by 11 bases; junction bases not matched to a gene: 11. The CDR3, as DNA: TGTGCCAGCAGTTGGGCGGGACAGGGGGCGGGGGAGCAGTACTTC. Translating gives CASSWAGQGAGEQYF.

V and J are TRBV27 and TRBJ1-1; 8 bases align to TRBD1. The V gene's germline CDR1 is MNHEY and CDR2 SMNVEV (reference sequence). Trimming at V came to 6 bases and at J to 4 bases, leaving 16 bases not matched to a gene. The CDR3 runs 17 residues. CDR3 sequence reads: CASSPNQAGGVGTEAFF. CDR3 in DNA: TGTGCCAGCAGCCCAAACCAAGCAGGGGGCGTGGGCACTGAAGCTTTCTTT.

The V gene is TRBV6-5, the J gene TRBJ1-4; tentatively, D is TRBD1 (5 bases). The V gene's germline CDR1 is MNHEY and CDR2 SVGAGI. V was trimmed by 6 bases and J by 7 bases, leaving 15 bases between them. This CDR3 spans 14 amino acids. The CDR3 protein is CASSLGFGGEKLFF. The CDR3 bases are TGTGCCAGCAGCTTAGGCTTCGGGGGTGAAAAACTGTTTTTT.

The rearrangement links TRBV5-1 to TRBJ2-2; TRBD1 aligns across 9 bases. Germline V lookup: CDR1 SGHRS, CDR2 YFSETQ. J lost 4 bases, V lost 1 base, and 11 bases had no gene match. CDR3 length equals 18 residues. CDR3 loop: CASSLTGGTDWGTGELFF. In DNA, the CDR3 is TGCGCCAGCAGCTTGACAGGGGGCACCGATTGGGGCACCGGGGAGCTGTTTTTT.

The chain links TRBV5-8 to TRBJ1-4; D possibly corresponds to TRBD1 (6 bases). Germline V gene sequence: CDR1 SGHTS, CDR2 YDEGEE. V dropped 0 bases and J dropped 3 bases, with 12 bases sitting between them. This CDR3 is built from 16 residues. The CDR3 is CASSLAWGHPNEKLFF. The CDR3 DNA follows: TGTGCCAGCAGCTTGGCCTGGGGACACCCTAATGAAAAACTGTTTTTT.

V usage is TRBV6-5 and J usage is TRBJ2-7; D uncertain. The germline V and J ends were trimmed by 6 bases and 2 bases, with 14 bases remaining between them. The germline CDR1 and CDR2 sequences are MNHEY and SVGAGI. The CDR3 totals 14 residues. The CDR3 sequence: CASRNTWSTYEQYF. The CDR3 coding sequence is TGTGCCAGCAGGAATACCTGGAGCACCTACGAGCAGTACTTC.